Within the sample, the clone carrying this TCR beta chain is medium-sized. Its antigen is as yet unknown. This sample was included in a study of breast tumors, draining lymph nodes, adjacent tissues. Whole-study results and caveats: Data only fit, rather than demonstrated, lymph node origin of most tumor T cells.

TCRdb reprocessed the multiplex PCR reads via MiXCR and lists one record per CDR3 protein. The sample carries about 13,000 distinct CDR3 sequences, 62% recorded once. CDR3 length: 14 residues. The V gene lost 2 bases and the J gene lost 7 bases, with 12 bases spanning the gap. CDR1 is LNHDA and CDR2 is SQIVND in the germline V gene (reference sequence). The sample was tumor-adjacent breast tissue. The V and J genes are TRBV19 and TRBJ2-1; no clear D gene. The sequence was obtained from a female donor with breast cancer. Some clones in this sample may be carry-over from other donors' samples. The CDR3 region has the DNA TGTGCCAGTAGTATAATATCGGGTCAGAATGAGCAGTTCTTC. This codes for CASSIISGQNEQFF.